The 12 T cell receptor beta chains in this list originate from one sample, sequenced in a study of OX40 agonist ivuxolimab in advanced cancers. Assay: immunoSEQ multiplex PCR; the TCRdb copy retains only in-frame clones and omits some. The sample records tens of thousands of clones, over 80% being singletons. This material consisted of CD4+ or CD8+ T cells sorted from blood, taken in a trial of the OX40 agonist ivuxolimab. Source of these receptors: an adult with an advanced solid tumor such as melanoma, head and neck, liver or kidney cancer.

This clone occurred a few times. The rearrangement joins TRBV2 to TRBJ2-7; TRBD1 matches 9 bases. Trimming took 5 bases from V and 5 from J; bases not matched to a gene: 7. The germline V gene encodes CDR1 SNHLY and CDR2 FYNNEI. This CDR3 spans 14 amino acids. As DNA, the CDR3 is TGTGCCAGCAGTCCCGGGACAGGGATCGACGAGCAGTACTTC. Its translation is CASSPGTGIDEQYF.

The chain uses TRBV28 and TRBJ1-2; D is unclear. The germline V gene has CDR1 MDHEN and CDR2 SYDVKM. V was trimmed by 8 bases and J by 5 bases, leaving 15 bases between them. The CDR3 contains 13 residues. The CDR3 loop is CASRRPEDYGYTF. As DNA, the CDR3 is TGTGCCAGCCGACGGCCAGAGGATTATGGCTACACCTTC.

The chain has TRBV4-1 and TRBJ2-5; 7 bases line up with TRBD2. This CDR3 region has 15 residues. The V and J ends lost 1 base and 5 bases, in that order; junction bases with no gene match: 7. Germline CDR1 and CDR2: MGHRA and YSYEKL. CDR3 sequence: CASSQVGGASETQYF. The CDR3 coding sequence is TGCGCCAGCAGCCAAGTGGGAGGGGCAAGCGAGACCCAGTACTTC.

The genes are TRBV10-3 and TRBJ2-7, with D tentatively TRBD1 (6 bases). Trimming removed 0 bases from V and 5 bases from J, with 14 bases in between. The germline V gene encodes CDR1 ENHRY and CDR2 SYGVKD. The CDR3 runs 15 residues. The chain's CDR3 is CAISESEQGRNEQYF. The CDR3 DNA reads as TGTGCCATCAGTGAGTCGGAACAGGGACGGAACGAGCAGTACTTC.

The chain recombines TRBV2 with TRBJ2-1; unclear D gene. V lost 5 bases and J 3 bases, leaving 14 bases between the germline ends. This CDR3 is 15 amino acids long. The germline gives CDR1 SNHLY, CDR2 FYNNEI. DNA of the CDR3: TGTGCCAGCAGTCATCGGGTCCCCTACTACAATGAGCAGTTCTTC. Residues: CASSHRVPYYNEQFF.

CDR3 sequence (DNA): TGTGCCAGCAGCCCACCCGGGACAGGGGATGAAAAACTGTTTTTT. It is translated as CASSPPGTGDEKLFF. The genes are TRBV7-8 and TRBJ1-4, with TRBD1 identical over 10 bases. Germline assignment: CDR1 SGHVS and CDR2 FQNEAQ. The V gene end was trimmed by 5 bases and the J gene end by 6 bases; junction bases not matched to a gene: 6. The CDR3 extends over 15 amino acids.

The gene calls are TRBV7-3 and TRBJ2-3; tentatively, D is TRBD2 (5 bases). The V and J ends lost 3 bases and 5 bases respectively, with 12 bases between them. This CDR3 has 14 residues. Germline loops: CDR1 SGHTA, CDR2 FQGTGA. The CDR3: CASSFGGWQDTQYF. The CDR3 DNA reads TGTGCCAGCAGCTTTGGCGGGTGGCAAGATACGCAGTATTTT. Based on the CDR3 plus reference TRBV7-3 and TRBJ2-3, the full variable domain is GAGVSQTPSNKVTEKGKYVELRCDPISGHTALYWYRQSLGQGPEFLIYFQGTGAADDSGLPNDRFFAVRPEGSVSTLKIQRTERGDSAVYLCASSFGGWQDTQYFGPGTRLTVL.

The genes are TRBV4-1 and TRBJ2-2, with D perhaps TRBD1 (6 bases). The CDR3 runs 16 residues. Trimming cost V 1 base and J 9 bases, with 18 bases left between them. Germline V gene data show CDR1 as MGHRA and CDR2 as YSYEKL. The CDR3 DNA reads TGCGCCAGCAGCCAAGCGTTGGACAGATCGGAACGGGAGCTGTTTTTT. Amino acid sequence: CASSQALDRSERELFF.

CDR3 residues: CASSHRQGRSSGSYNEQFF. CDR3 DNA: TGCGCCAGCAGCCATAGACAGGGGAGGAGTTCGGGCTCCTACAATGAGCAGTTCTTC. The chain carries TRBV4-1 and TRBJ2-1; 8 nucleotides line up with TRBD1. CDR1 and CDR2 from the germline V gene are MGHRA and YSYEKL. This CDR3 spans 19 amino acids. Trimming cost V 3 bases and J 0 bases; bases outside gene matches: 13.

The rearrangement joins TRBV4-1 to TRBJ2-1, with D possibly matching TRBD2 (5 bases). The CDR3 runs 16 residues. CDR1 and CDR2 (germline): MGHRA, YSYEKL. Trimming stripped 1 base from V and 1 base from J, with 11 bases between. The CDR3 spells CASSQVDLISYNEQFF. CDR3 DNA sequence: TGCGCCAGCAGCCAAGTGGACTTGATTTCCTACAATGAGCAGTTCTTC.

Written as DNA, the CDR3 is TGTGCCAGCAGTTTACGGCGGGTTGGTTGGCTGGAGCAGTACTTC. It encodes CASSLRRVGWLEQYF. The chain uses TRBV28 and TRBJ2-7, with D perhaps matching TRBD2 (5 bases). Per the germline V gene, CDR1 is MDHEN and CDR2 is SYDVKM. Trimming left V 2 bases short and J 7 bases short, with 18 bases between. The CDR3 extends over 15 amino acids.

The chain has TRBV7-2 and TRBJ2-5; maybe TRBD2 (5 bases). The CDR3 extends over 14 amino acids. Between the trimmed V and J ends, which lost 5 bases and 5 bases, there was a span of 15 bases. CDR1 is SGHTA, CDR2 FQGNSA, per germline. CDR3: CASSPGRRGETQYF. CDR3 DNA sequence: TGTGCCAGCAGCCCAGGCCGAAGAGGGGAGACCCAGTACTTC.